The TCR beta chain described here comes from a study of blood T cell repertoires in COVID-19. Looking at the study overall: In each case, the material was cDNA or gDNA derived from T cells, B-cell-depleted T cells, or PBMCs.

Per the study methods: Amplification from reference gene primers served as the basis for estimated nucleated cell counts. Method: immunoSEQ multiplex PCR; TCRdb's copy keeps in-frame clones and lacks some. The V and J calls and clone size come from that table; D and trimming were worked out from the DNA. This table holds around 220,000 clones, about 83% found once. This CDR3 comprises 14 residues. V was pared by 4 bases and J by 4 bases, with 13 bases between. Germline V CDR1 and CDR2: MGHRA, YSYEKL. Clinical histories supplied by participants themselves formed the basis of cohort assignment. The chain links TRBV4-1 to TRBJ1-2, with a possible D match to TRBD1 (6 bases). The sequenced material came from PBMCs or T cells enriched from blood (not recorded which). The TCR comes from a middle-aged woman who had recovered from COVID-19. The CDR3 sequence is CASSRTTGLYGYTF. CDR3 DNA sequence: TGCGCCAGCAGCCGAACCACAGGGCTCTATGGCTACACCTTC.